The 18 T cell receptor beta chains in this list originate from one sample, sequenced in a study of cytomegalovirus exposure and HLA in healthy donors. PCR used 60 Vbeta primers and 13 Jbeta primers. Measured with immunoSEQ multiplex PCR; TCRdb has only the in-frame clones, and not every one. The sample holds 85,000 to 100,000 clones, about 87% seen once. The sequencing input was PBMCs. These receptors were taken from a young man in good health and CMV-seronegative.

The rearrangement links TRBV5-6 to TRBJ2-6, with a weak D call TRBD2 (6 bases). The CDR3 length is 17 residues. Germline CDR1 reads SGHDT; CDR2 reads YYEEEE. V was shortened by 0 bases and J by 2 bases, with 12 bases between the two germline ends. DNA for the CDR3: TGTGCCAGCAGCTTGGGCGGGGATAGGACTGGGGCCAACGTCCTGACTTTC. It translates to CASSLGGDRTGANVLTF.

This clone was found a few times. This chain links TRBV25-1 with TRBJ2-3; 9 bases line up with TRBD1. The CDR3 sequence is 16 residues long. The trim removed 0 bases at V and 6 bases at J, leaving 7 bases unmatched. From germline, CDR1 is MGHDK and CDR2 SYGVNS. The CDR3 DNA follows: TGTGCCAGCAGTGAATACGGGACAGGGACTAAGGATACGCAGTATTTT. Translated, it gives CASSEYGTGTKDTQYF.

This sequence joins TRBV18 and TRBJ2-7; 8 positions agree with TRBD2. Germline-derived CDR1 and CDR2 are KGHSH and LQKENI. The CDR3 runs to 14 residues. The V and J ends lost 6 bases and 1 base, in that order; junction bases with no gene match: 5. CDR3 nucleotide sequence: TGTGCCAGCTCGAGCGGGAGCCCTTCCTACGAGCAGTACTTC. Translation: CASSSGSPSYEQYF.

The chain has TRBV5-1 and TRBJ2-1, with D possibly matching TRBD1 (5 bases). The CDR3 runs 16 residues. V gave up 6 bases and J gave up 4 bases, with 20 bases separating them. Germline V lookup: CDR1 SGHRS, CDR2 YFSETQ. CDR3 amino acids: CASNMKTPGPYNEQFF. The CDR3, as DNA: TGCGCCAGCAATATGAAGACCCCAGGGCCGTACAATGAGCAGTTCTTC. Variable domain in full (rest from reference TRBV5-1 and TRBJ2-1): KAGVTQTPRYLIKTRGQQVTLSCSPISGHRSVSWYQQTPGQGLQFLFEYFSETQRNKGNFPGRFSGRQFSNSRSEMNVSTLELGDSALYLCASNMKTPGPYNEQFFGPGTRLTVL.

This chain joins TRBV14 and TRBJ2-7; 8 nucleotides match TRBD1. V gave up 0 bases and J gave up 7 bases; unmatched junction bases: 8. The CDR3 is made up of 15 amino acids. Germline lookup yields CDR1 SGHDN and CDR2 FVKESK. The CDR3 sequence is CASSQDSGQGREQYF. The CDR3 DNA follows: TGTGCCAGCAGCCAAGATAGTGGACAGGGAAGGGAGCAGTACTTC.

For this clone: One junction end disagrees with the germline gene, perhaps due to a read error. The rearrangement links TRBV28 to TRBJ1-2, with 9 positions matching TRBD1. This CDR3 has 12 amino acids. CDR1 is MDHEN and CDR2 is SYDVKM in the germline V gene. The CDR3 is CASRRDRDRYTF. For the CDR3, the DNA is TGCGCGAGCCGGCGGGACAGGGACCGCTACACCTTC.

The chain has TRBV2 and TRBJ2-2, with 12 positions matching TRBD2. The CDR3 loop spans 16 amino acids. The junction had 6 bases not matched to a gene; V was cut back by 4 bases and J by 6 bases. Germline V CDR1 and CDR2: SNHLY, FYNNEI. In DNA, the CDR3 is TGTGCCAGCAGTGCTTATGCTAGCGGGAGGGCCGGGGAGCTGTTTTTT. Translation: CASSAYASGRAGELFF.

V is TRBV7-8 and J is TRBJ2-7, with D possibly TRBD1 on 5 matching bases. The CDR3 runs 16 residues. Trimming took off 0 bases at V and 2 bases at J, with 14 bases between the two ends. Germline V gene data show CDR1 as SGHVS and CDR2 as FQNEAQ. This CDR3 is CASSLAKIQGTYEQYF. In nucleotides, the CDR3 is TGTGCCAGCAGCTTAGCGAAGATTCAGGGAACCTACGAGCAGTACTTC.

CDR3 nucleotides: TGTGCCAGCATCCGAGCGACAGGGCCCGCTGCTGAAGCTTTCTTT. Translating gives CASIRATGPAAEAFF. This chain links TRBV6-6 with TRBJ1-1; 7 bases are shared with TRBD1. Unmatched junction bases numbered 14, after V lost 7 bases and J lost 6 bases. Germline V gives CDR1 MNHNY, CDR2 SVGAGI (reference sequence). CDR3 size: 15 residues.

This rearrangement joins TRBV5-4 to TRBJ2-3; 11 bases fit TRBD2. This CDR3 has 17 amino acids. The germline gives CDR1 SGHNT, CDR2 YYREEE (reference sequence). The ends lost 4 bases at V and 2 bases at J; junction bases unmatched: 9. The CDR3 reads CASSPPRLAGTTDTQYF. The CDR3 coding sequence is TGTGCCAGCAGCCCACCGCGACTAGCGGGAACCACAGATACGCAGTATTTT.

This chain links TRBV5-1 with TRBJ2-5; TRBD2 matches at 11 bases. Germline V CDR1 and CDR2: SGHRS, YFSETQ. Losses at the gene ends were 4 bases for V and 5 bases for J; bases not matched to a gene: 10. The CDR3 length is 16 residues. CDR3 region: CASSGGTSGIRETQYF. As DNA, the CDR3 is TGCGCCAGCAGCGGCGGGACTAGCGGTATACGCGAGACCCAGTACTTC.

As for this clone: One end of the junction does not line up with germline, which may come from a read error. V and J are TRBV7-9 and TRBJ2-3; D uncertain. CDR1 SEHNR and CDR2 FQNEAQ come from the germline V gene (reference sequence). The CDR3 has 17 amino acids. The CDR3 spells CSSSTARSTFSLDTQYF. CDR3 DNA: TGTTCCAGCAGCACCGCACGTAGCACATTTAGTTTAGATACGCAGTATTTT.

Remarks on this clone: This same CDR3 is encoded by further DNA sequences in the sample. J is TRBJ2-1 and V is TRBV5-6; TRBD2 aligns across 12 bases. The CDR3 sequence is 16 residues long. V shed 0 bases, J shed 8 bases, and the junction held 6 bases outside the gene matches. CDR1 SGHDT and CDR2 YYEEEE come from the germline V gene. The CDR3 sequence: CASSLAFASGRDEQFF. CDR3 nucleotide sequence: TGTGCCAGCAGCTTGGCCTTTGCTAGCGGGAGGGATGAGCAGTTCTTC.

The chain employs TRBV19 and TRBJ2-3; a weak D match, TRBD1 (8 bases). Germline CDR1 LNHDA, CDR2 SQIVND (reference sequence). CDR3 size: 16 residues. Trimming cost V 5 bases and J 0 bases, with 15 bases left between them. The CDR3 DNA reads TGTGCCAGTAGTTTCGAACAGGGGGGGAGCACAGATACGCAGTATTTT. Its protein product is CASSFEQGGSTDTQYF.

The table lists this clone with a count of one. The V gene is TRBV19, the J gene TRBJ1-6; 7 positions agree with TRBD1. CDR1 is LNHDA and CDR2 is SQIVND in the germline V gene (reference sequence). The CDR3 extends over 13 amino acids. With V trimmed by 6 bases and J by 10 bases, 6 bases remained unmatched. The CDR3 here is CASRGAGGSPLHF. CDR3 nucleotides: TGTGCCAGTAGAGGGGCAGGGGGATCACCCCTCCACTTT.

The rearrangement links TRBV15 to TRBJ2-3; 8 bases line up with TRBD2. V was clipped by 5 bases and J by 1 base; unmatched bases: 2. The germline gives CDR1 LNHNV, CDR2 YYDKDF (reference sequence). This CDR3 region has 14 residues. The CDR3 here is CATSGSGGTDTQYF. The CDR3, as DNA: TGTGCCACCAGCGGTAGCGGGGGCACAGATACGCAGTATTTT.

This clone has only one observation. The rearrangement uses TRBV2 and TRBJ2-4; tentatively, D is TRBD2 (5 bases). V was trimmed by 5 bases and J by 10 bases, leaving 18 bases between them. The germline V gene encodes CDR1 SNHLY and CDR2 FYNNEI. The CDR3 covers 14 residues. The CDR3 sequence: CASSRGSPSGIQYF. CDR3 nucleotide sequence: TGTGCCAGCAGTAGAGGGAGCCCCTCGGGTATTCAGTACTTC. Full variable domain (missing parts from reference TRBV2 and TRBJ2-4): EPEVTQTPSHQVTQMGQEVILRCVPISNHLYFYWYRQILGQKVEFLVSFYNNEISEKSEIFDDQFSVERPDGSNFTLKIRSTKLEDSAMYFCASSRGSPSGIQYFGAGTRLSVL.

The genes are TRBV9 and TRBJ1-4, with TRBD1 matching over 7 bases. Germline trimming cut 0 bases from V and 7 bases from J; bases unmatched to any gene: 6. The germline V gene encodes CDR1 SGDLS and CDR2 YYNGEE. The CDR3 loop spans 15 amino acids. CDR3 DNA sequence: TGTGCCAGCAGCGTAGAGGGACAGTCCGGTGAAAAACTGTTTTTT. Its protein is CASSVEGQSGEKLFF.